A selection of T cell receptor beta chains follows, all from one sample in a study of cytomegalovirus exposure and HLA in healthy donors. The data were produced by immunoSEQ multiplex PCR, yet TCRdb's version contains in-frame clones alone and is incomplete. The sample has around 110,000 clones, 50% to 70% seen once. The sample was PBMCs. All receptors derive from a woman in her thirties or forties in good health and CMV-seropositive. CDR3s include the opening cysteine and the closing phenylalanine or tryptophan. The order of the fields is J gene, CDR3 length, V gene, CDR3 protein.

TRBJ2-5	14	TRBV4-3	CASSQADRRETQYF
TRBJ2-7	14	TRBV4-1	CASSQVAGSYEQYF
TRBJ2-5	15	TRBV9	CASSFDGTREETQYF
TRBJ1-2	13	TRBV5-1	CASSFQQGQSYTF
TRBJ1-1	13	TRBV7-8	CASSSSENTEAFF
TRBJ1-2	15	TRBV5-4	CASRPSQGANYGYTF
TRBJ1-4	16	TRBV6-5	CASSYSTFQAREKLFF
TRBJ1-2	13	TRBV30	CAWKRDSNYGYTF
TRBJ2-4	18	TRBV27	CASRSKYEVGEDKNIQYF
TRBJ2-3	14	TRBV5-8	CASRKEASTDTQYF
TRBJ2-7	13	TRBV2	CASSSGSSYEQYF
TRBJ2-7	11	TRBV20-1	CSARFHGEQYF
TRBJ2-1	15	TRBV7-2	CASRISLTVYNEQFF
TRBJ2-5	13	TRBV7-9	CSSSSLARETQYF
TRBJ1-5	16	TRBV19	CASSISLGQGNQPQHF
TRBJ1-1	14	TRBV14	CASSQDNGYTEAFF
TRBJ2-7	14	TRBV5-1	CASSLGLASYEQYF